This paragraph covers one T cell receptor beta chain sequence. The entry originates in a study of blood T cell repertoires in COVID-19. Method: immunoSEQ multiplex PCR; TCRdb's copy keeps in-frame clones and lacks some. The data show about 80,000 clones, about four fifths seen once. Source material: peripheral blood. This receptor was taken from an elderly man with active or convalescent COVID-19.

The CDR3 loop is CASSEGAGWETQYF. The CDR3 region has the DNA TGTGCCAGCAGTGAAGGGGCGGGCTGGGAGACCCAGTACTTC. The chain combines TRBV2 with TRBJ2-5; a possible D gene is TRBD2 (5 bases). Germline lookup yields CDR1 SNHLY and CDR2 FYNNEI. There are 14 residues in the CDR3. The V end lost 1 base, the J end lost 5 bases, and 11 bases lay between the germline ends.